The 7 T cell receptor beta chains reported below all come from one sample, sequenced in a study of T cell responses to AZD1222 COVID-19 vaccine. Only in-frame clones appear in the TCRdb table, and some are missing; sequencing was by immunoSEQ multiplex PCR. Of about 130,000 clones in the sample, about 82% were seen once. This material consisted of peripheral blood, taken on day 0 of AZD1222 vaccination. All receptors derive from an adult in good health.

This clone appeared once. V is TRBV29-1 and J is TRBJ2-5; D perhaps matches TRBD2 (5 bases). The V gene's germline CDR1 is SQVTM and CDR2 ANQGSEA. V lost 1 base to trimming and J lost 4 bases, with 7 bases between them. The CDR3 sequence is 12 residues long. The CDR3 region is CSVEGEGETQYF. The CDR3 region has the DNA TGCAGCGTTGAAGGCGAGGGAGAGACCCAGTACTTC.

The chain has TRBV9 and TRBJ1-4; D uncertain. The CDR3 covers 14 residues. Germline V lookup: CDR1 SGDLS, CDR2 YYNGEE. Trimming removed 3 bases from V and 0 bases from J, with 6 bases in between. This CDR3 reads CASSASSTNEKLFF. The DNA for the CDR3 is TGTGCCAGCAGCGCATCCTCAACTAATGAAAAACTGTTTTTT. Based on the CDR3 plus reference TRBV9 and TRBJ1-4, the full variable domain is DSGVTQTPKHLITATGQRVTLRCSPRSGDLSVYWYQQSLDQGLQFLIQYYNGEERAKGNILERFSAQQFPDLHSELNLSSLELGDSALYFCASSASSTNEKLFFGSGTQLSVL.

This clone has only a few counts. The rearrangement uses TRBV5-4 and TRBJ2-1; tentatively, D is TRBD1 (6 bases). From germline, CDR1 is SGHNT and CDR2 YYREEE (reference sequence). The CDR3 runs 13 residues. Trimming removed 0 bases at V and 7 bases at J, with 8 bases between. The DNA of the CDR3 is TGTGCCAGCAGCTTGGTGGGGGCAAATGAGCAGTTCTTC. It encodes CASSLVGANEQFF.

The chain uses TRBV5-1 and TRBJ2-3, with TRBD2 matching over 10 bases. Germline values: CDR1 SGHRS, CDR2 YFSETQ. The J segment lost 1 base and the V segment lost 6 bases, leaving 8 bases of the junction unmatched. CDR3 length: 16 residues. CDR3 DNA sequence: TGCGCCAGCACCCTAGCTAGCGGGGGAGGCACAGATACGCAGTATTTT. It specifies CASTLASGGGTDTQYF.

This clone was seen only a few times. This chain joins TRBV14 and TRBJ2-7; no firm D call. CDR1 SGHDN and CDR2 FVKESK come from the germline V gene. Trimming pared 4 bases from V and 1 base from J, leaving 29 bases between. The CDR3 contains 20 residues. CDR3 DNA sequence: TGTGCCAGCAGCCTGGTTGGCAAGATTTTTAACTTCCGCCGATCCTACGAGCAGTACTTC. Encoded protein: CASSLVGKIFNFRRSYEQYF.

The sample holds one count of this clone. V is TRBV6-2 or TRBV6-3 and J is TRBJ1-2; perhaps TRBD1 as D (5 bases). Trimming removed 0 bases from V and 3 bases from J, with 11 bases in between. The CDR3 runs 15 residues. Germline-derived CDR1 and CDR2 are MNHEY and SVGEGT. CDR3: CASSYSSREDYGYTF. CDR3 in DNA: TGTGCCAGCAGTTACTCGTCCAGGGAGGACTATGGCTACACCTTC.

V is TRBV29-1 and J is TRBJ2-5; D is possibly TRBD2 (6 bases). The CDR3 has 13 amino acids. Per germline, CDR1 SQVTM and CDR2 ANQGSEA. The V gene lost 6 bases and the J gene lost 1 base, with 12 bases spanning the gap. This CDR3 is CSVAKLAQETQYF. The DNA of the CDR3 is TGCAGCGTCGCAAAACTAGCCCAAGAGACCCAGTACTTC. The full variable domain, in which reference TRBV29-1 and TRBJ2-5 provide the parts outside the CDR3, is SAVISQKPSRDICQRGTSLTIQCQVDSQVTMMFWYRQQPGQSLTLIATANQGSEATYESGFVIDKFPISRPNLTFSTLTVSNMSPEDSSIYLCSVAKLAQETQYFGPGTRLLVL.